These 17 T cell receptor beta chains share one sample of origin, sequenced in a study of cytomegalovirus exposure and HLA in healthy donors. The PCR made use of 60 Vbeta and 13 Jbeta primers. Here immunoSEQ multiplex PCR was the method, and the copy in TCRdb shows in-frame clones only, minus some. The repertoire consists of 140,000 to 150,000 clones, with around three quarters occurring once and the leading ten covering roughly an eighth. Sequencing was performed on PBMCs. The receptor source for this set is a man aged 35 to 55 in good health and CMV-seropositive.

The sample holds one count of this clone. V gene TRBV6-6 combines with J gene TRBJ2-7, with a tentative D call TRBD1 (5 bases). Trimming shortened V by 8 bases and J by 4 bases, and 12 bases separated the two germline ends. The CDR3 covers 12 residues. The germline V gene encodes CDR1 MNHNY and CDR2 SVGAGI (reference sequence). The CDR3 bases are TGTGCCAGCGGTAAGACAGTGTACGAGCAGTACTTC. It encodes CASGKTVYEQYF.

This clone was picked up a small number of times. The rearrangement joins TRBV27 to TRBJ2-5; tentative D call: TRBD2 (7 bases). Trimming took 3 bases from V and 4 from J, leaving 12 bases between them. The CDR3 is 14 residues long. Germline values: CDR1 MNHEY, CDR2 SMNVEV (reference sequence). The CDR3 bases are TGTGCCAGCAGTTTCAGGGGCGGGGGAGAGACCCAGTACTTC. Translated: CASSFRGGGETQYF.

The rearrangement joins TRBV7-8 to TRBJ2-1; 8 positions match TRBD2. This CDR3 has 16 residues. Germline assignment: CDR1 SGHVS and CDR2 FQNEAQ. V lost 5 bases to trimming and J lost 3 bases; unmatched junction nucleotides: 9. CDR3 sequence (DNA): TGTGCCAGCAGCCCCGATGCAGCGGGGGTCTACAATGAGCAGTTCTTC. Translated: CASSPDAAGVYNEQFF.

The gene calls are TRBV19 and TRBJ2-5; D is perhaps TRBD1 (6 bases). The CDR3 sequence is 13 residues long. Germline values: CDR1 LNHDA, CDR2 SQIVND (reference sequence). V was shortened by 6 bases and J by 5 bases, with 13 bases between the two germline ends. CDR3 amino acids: CASSRDRMETQYF. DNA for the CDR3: TGTGCCAGTAGCCGAGACAGGATGGAGACCCAGTACTTC.

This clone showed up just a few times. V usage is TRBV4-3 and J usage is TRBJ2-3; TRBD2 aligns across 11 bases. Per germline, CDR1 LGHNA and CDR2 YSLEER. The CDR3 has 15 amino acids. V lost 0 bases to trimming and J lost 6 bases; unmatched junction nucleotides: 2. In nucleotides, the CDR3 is TGCGCCAGCAGCCAAGAAGGGACTAGCGGTGATACGCAGTATTTT. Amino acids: CASSQEGTSGDTQYF.

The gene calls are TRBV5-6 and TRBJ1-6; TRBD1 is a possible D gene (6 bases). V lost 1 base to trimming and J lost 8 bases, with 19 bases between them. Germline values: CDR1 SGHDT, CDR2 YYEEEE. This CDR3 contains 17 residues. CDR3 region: CASSLRNRDMSDSPLHF. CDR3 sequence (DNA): TGTGCCAGCAGCTTGCGGAACCGGGACATGAGCGATTCACCCCTCCACTTT.

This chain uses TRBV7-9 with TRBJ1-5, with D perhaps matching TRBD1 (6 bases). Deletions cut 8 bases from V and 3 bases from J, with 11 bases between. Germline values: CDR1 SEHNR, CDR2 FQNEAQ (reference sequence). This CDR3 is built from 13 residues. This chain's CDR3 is CASSGQYNQPQHF. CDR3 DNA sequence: TGTGCCAGCTCCGGACAGTACAATCAGCCCCAGCATTTT.

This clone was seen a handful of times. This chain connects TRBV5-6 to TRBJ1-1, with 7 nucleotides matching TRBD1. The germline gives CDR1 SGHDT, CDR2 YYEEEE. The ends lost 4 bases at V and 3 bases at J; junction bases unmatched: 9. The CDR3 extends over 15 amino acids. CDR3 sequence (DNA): TGTGCCAGCAGCCGGCTCTCGACAGGGTACACTGAAGCTTTCTTT. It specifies CASSRLSTGYTEAFF.

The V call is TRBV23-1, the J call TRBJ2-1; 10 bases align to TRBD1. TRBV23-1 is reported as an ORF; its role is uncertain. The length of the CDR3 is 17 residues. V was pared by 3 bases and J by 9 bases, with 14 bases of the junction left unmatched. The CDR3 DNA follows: TGCGCCAGCAGTCAGTCCCCCGCCGGGACAGGGGTCGGTGAGCAGTTCTTC. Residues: CASSQSPAGTGVGEQFF.

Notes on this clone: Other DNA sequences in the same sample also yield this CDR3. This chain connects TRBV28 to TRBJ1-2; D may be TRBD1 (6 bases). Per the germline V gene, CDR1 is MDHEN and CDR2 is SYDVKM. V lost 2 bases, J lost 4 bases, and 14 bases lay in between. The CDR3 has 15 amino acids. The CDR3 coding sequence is TGTGCCAGCAGTTTAGACAGGACCGGCTTCTATGGCTACACCTTC. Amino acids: CASSLDRTGFYGYTF.

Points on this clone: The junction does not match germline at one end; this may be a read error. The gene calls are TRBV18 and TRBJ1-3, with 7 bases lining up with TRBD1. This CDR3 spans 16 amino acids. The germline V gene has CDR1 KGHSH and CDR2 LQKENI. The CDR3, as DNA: TGTGCCAGCTCTTTCCCGACCGGGACAGCTGGAAACGCCATATATTTT. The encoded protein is CASSFPTGTAGNAIYF.

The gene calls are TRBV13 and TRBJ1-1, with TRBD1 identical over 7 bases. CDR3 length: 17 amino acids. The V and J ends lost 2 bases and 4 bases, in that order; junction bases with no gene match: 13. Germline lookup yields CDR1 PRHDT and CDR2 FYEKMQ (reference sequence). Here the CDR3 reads CASSLYLDRFKPTEAFF. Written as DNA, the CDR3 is TGTGCCAGCAGCTTATATCTGGACAGGTTTAAACCCACTGAAGCTTTCTTT.

CDR3 region: CASSLRGDRGNTIYF. CDR3 DNA sequence: TGTGCCAGCAGCCTTAGGGGGGACAGGGGAAACACCATATATTTT. The rearrangement uses TRBV7-2 and TRBJ1-3, with 8 bases fitting TRBD1. Germline V gene data show CDR1 as SGHTA and CDR2 as FQGNSA. The CDR3 consists of 15 residues. V shed 5 bases and J 4 bases; nucleotides not matched to a gene: 7.

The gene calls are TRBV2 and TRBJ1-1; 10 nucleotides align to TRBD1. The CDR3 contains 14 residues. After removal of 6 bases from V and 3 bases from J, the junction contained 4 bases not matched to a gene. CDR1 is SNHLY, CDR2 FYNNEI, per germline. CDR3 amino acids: CASSLTGGYTEAFF. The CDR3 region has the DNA TGTGCCAGCAGCCTGACAGGGGGCTACACTGAAGCTTTCTTT.

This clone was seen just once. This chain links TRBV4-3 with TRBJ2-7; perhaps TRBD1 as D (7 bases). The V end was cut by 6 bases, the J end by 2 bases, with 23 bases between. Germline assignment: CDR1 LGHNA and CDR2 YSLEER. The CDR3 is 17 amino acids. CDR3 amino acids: CASRGAKGRDSPYEQYF. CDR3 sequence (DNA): TGCGCCAGCAGAGGGGCGAAAGGGCGGGACAGCCCCTACGAGCAGTACTTC.

CDR3 sequence: CASSFPTGTAGNTIYF. In nucleotides, the CDR3 is TGTGCCAGCTCTTTCCCGACCGGGACAGCTGGAAACACCATATATTTT. This rearrangement joins TRBV18 to TRBJ1-3; TRBD1 agrees at 7 bases. This CDR3 is 16 amino acids long. The V and J ends lost 6 bases and 2 bases, in that order; junction bases with no gene match: 10. In germline, CDR1 is KGHSH, CDR2 LQKENI.

The CDR3 bases are TGTGCCAGTAGTATCTACGGCAGGGCTTATAGCAATCAGCCCCAGCATTTT. Residues: CASSIYGRAYSNQPQHF. This chain joins TRBV19 and TRBJ1-5; D possibly corresponds to TRBD1 (5 bases). Germline lookup yields CDR1 LNHDA and CDR2 SQIVND (reference sequence). The V end lost 3 bases, the J end lost 0 bases, and 15 bases lay between the germline ends. The CDR3 loop spans 17 amino acids.